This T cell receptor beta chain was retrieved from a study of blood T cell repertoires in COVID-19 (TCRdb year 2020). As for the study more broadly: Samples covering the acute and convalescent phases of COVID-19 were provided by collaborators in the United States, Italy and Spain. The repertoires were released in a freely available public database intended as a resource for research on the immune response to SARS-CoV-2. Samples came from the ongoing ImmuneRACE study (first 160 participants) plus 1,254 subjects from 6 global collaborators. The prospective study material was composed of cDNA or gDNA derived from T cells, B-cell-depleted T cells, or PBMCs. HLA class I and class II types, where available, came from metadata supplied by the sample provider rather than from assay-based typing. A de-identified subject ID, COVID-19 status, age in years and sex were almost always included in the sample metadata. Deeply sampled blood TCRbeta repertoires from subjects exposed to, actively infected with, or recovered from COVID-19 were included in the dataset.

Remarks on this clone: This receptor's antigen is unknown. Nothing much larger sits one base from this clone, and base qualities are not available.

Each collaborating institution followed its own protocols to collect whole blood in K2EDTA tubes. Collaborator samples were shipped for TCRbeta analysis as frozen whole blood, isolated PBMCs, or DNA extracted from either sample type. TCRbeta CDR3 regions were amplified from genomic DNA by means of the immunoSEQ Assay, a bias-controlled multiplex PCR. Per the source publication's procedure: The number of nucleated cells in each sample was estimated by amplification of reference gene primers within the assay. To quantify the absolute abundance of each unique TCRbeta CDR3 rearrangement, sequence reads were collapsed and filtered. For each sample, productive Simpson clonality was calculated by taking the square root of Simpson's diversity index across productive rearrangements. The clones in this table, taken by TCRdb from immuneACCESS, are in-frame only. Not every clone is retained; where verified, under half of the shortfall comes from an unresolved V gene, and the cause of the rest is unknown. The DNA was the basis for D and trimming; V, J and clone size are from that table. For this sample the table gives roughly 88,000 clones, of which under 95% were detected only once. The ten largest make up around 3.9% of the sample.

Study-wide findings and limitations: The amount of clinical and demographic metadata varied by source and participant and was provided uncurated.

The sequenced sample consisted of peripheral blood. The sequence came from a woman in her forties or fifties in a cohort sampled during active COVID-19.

The CDR3 region: CASSLAGTGGGYTF. The DNA reads TGCGCCAGCAGCTTGGCGGGGACAGGGGGCGGCTACACCTTC. This chain is built from TRBV5-1 and TRBJ1-2, and 12 junction bases match TRBD1. V is cut back by 0 bases and J by 8 bases, with 2 bases in the junction unmatched. Inclusive of the bounding cysteine and phenylalanine, the CDR3 is 14 residues long. CDR3 DNA is the only sequence kept; it has 42 bases, read in frame from the first base. CDR1 and CDR2, per the germline V gene, are SGHRS and YFSETQ.